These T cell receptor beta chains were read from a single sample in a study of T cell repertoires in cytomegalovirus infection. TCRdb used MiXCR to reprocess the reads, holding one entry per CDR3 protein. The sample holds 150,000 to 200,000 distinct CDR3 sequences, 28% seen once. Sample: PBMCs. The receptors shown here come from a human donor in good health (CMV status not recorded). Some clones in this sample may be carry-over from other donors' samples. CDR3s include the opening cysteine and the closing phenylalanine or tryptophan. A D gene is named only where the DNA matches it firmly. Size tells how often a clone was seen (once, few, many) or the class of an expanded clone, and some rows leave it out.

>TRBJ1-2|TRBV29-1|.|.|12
TGCAGCGTTGTGACAGAGGTCTATGGCTACACCTTC
CSVVTEVYGYTF
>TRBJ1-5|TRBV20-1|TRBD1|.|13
TGCAGTGCTGGGACAGGGTGGGGACAGCCCCAGCATTTT
CSAGTGWGQPQHF
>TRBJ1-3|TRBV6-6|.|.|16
TGTGCCAGCAGTTACCCCTCGACAGTATCTGGAAACACCATATATTTT
CASSYPSTVSGNTIYF
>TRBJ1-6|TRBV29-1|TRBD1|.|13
TGCAGCGTTGGGACAGGGCCAAATTCACCCCTCCACTTT
CSVGTGPNSPLHF
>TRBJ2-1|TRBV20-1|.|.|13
TGCAGCGCTTGGGGGCCCGGGGGGAATGAGCAGTTCTTC
CSAWGPGGNEQFF
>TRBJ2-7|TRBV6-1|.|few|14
TGTGCCAGCAGCCCGTGGGAGACGGCCTACGAGCAGTACTTC
CASSPWETAYEQYF
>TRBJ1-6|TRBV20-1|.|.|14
TGCAGTGCTAAGAATGGGGCAGGTAATTCACCCCTCCACTTT
CSAKNGAGNSPLHF
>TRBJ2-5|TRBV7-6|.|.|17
TGTGCCAGCAGCCTGATTGAGTGGGCAGGGTGCATAGAGACCCAGTACTTC
CASSLIEWAGCIETQYF
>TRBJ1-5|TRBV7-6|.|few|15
TGTGCCAGCAGCTTGGGGGGGCAGCGACAGCAGCCCCAGCATTTT
CASSLGGQRQQPQHF
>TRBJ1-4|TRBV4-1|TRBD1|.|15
TGCGCCAGCAGCCAGGGACAGGGAACTAATGAAAAACTGTTTTTT
CASSQGQGTNEKLFF
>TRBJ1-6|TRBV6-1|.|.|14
TGTGCCAGCGGCCCGGGACTCCAGAATTCACCCCTCCACTTT
CASGPGLQNSPLHF
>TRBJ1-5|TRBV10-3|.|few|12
TGTGCCATCAGCGAACAGGATCAGCCCCAGCATTTT
CAISEQDQPQHF
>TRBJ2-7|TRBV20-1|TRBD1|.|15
TGCAGTGCTAGAGGGGACAGCGGTACCCCGTACGAGCAGTACTTC
CSARGDSGTPYEQYF
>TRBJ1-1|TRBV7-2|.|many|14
TGTGCCAGCAGCTTATATGTGGGGATCACTGAAGCTTTCTTT
CASSLYVGITEAFF
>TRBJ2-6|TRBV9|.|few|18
TGTGCCAGCAGCGCAGCCGGGACAAGTCGCTCTGGGGCCAACGTCCTGACTTTC
CASSAAGTSRSGANVLTF
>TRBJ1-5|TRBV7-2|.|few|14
TGTGCCAGCAGCTCGGACATGAGCAATCAGCCCCAGCATTTT
CASSSDMSNQPQHF
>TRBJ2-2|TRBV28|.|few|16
TGTGCCAGCATCCCCTTAGGGCGAACGAACACCGGGGAGCTGTTTTTT
CASIPLGRTNTGELFF
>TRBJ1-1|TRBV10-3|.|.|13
TGTGCCATCAGTGGGACGGAGAACACTGAAGCTTTCTTT
CAISGTENTEAFF
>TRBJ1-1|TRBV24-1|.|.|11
TGTGCCACCCGCCGAGGCGATGAAGCTTTCTTT
CATRRGDEAFF
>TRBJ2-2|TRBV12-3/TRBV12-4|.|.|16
TGTGCCAGCAGCCCCGGGACCCCCTTAGAGGGCGGGGAGCTGTTTTTT
CASSPGTPLEGGELFF
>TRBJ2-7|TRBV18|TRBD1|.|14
TGTGCCAGCTCACCACTGGGACAGGGTTCCGAGCAGTACTTC
CASSPLGQGSEQYF
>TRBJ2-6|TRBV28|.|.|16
TGTGCCAGCAGCCGAATCGGGGCGGTTGGGGCCAACGTCCTGACTTTC
CASSRIGAVGANVLTF
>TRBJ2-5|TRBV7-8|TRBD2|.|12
TGTGCCAGCTTTAGCGGGGTGAAGACCCAGTACTTC
CASFSGVKTQYF
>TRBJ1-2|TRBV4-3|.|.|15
TGCGCCAGCAGCCAAGTAAACGGACTGAACTATGGCTACACCTTC
CASSQVNGLNYGYTF
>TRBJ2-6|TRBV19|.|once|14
TGTGCCAGTAGGGTAGGATCTGGGGCCAACGTCCTGACTTTC
CASRVGSGANVLTF
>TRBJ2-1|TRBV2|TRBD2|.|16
TGTGCCAGCAGTGAAGTTCTAGCGGGGGTGGGCAATGAGCAGTTCTTC
CASSEVLAGVGNEQFF
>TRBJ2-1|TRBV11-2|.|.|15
TGTGCCAGCAGCTTTAATAGGGGTTCCTACAATGAGCAGTTCTTC
CASSFNRGSYNEQFF
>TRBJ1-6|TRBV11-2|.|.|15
TGTGCCAGCAGCTTAGCAGGGAATAATAATTCACCCCTCCACTTT
CASSLAGNNNSPLHF
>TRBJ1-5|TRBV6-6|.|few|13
TGTGCCAGTGGACCCAAGCCGGGTCAGCCCCAGCATTTT
CASGPKPGQPQHF
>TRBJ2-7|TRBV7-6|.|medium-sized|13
TGTGCCAGCAGCTCCGGGGCAGCCTACGAGCAGTACTTC
CASSSGAAYEQYF
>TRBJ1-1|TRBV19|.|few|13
TGTGCCAGTAGGCGGTACATGAACACTGAAGCTTTCTTT
CASRRYMNTEAFF
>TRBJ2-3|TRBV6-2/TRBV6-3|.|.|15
TGTGCCAGCAGCCGAGGCGCCTATCAAGCTCATACGCAGTATTTT
CASSRGAYQAHTQYF
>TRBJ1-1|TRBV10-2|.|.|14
TGCGCCAGCACGGAGGCCATTAGGAACACTGAAGCTTTCTTT
CASTEAIRNTEAFF
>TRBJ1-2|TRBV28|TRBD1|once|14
TGTGCCAGCAGCCCCGGGACAGTTCATTATGGCTACACCTTC
CASSPGTVHYGYTF
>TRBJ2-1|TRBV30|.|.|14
TGTGCCTGGAGTGGTAGAGCGGGTCACAATGAGCAGTTCTTC
CAWSGRAGHNEQFF
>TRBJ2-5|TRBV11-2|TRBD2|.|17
TGTGCCAGCAGCTTCTTCCCGGGGGGACTAGCTGCGTTGACCCAGTACTTC
CASSFFPGGLAALTQYF
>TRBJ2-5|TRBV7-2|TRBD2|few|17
TGTGCCAGCAGCTCCCGGACTAGCGGGCTCAACCAAGAGACCCAGTACTTC
CASSSRTSGLNQETQYF
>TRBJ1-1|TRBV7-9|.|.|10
TGTGCCAGCAGCTCAGACGAGACTTTCTTT
CASSSDETFF
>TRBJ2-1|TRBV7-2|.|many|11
TGTGCCAGCAGCTTATCTGGACAGTCGTTCTTC
CASSLSGQSFF
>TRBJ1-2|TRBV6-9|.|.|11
TGTGCCAACCTAGGAGCCTATGGCTACACCTTC
CANLGAYGYTF
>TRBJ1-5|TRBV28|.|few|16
TGTGCCAGCAGTTTTCAGGGCGCCTCTGGCAATCAGCCCCAGCATTTT
CASSFQGASGNQPQHF
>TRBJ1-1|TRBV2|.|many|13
TGTGCCAGCAGTCCGAATGCGGACACTGAAGCTTTCTTT
CASSPNADTEAFF
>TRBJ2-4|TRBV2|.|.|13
TGTGCCAGTCTTCGGGACACCGAAAACATTCAGTACTTC
CASLRDTENIQYF
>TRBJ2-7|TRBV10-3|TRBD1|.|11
TGTGCCATCATGCAGGGGGACGAGCAGTACTTC
CAIMQGDEQYF
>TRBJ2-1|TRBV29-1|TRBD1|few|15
TGCAGCGTTGAAGGGATGGGACAGGGGATCAATGAGCAGTTCTTC
CSVEGMGQGINEQFF
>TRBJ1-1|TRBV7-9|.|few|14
TGTGCCAGCAGCTTTGTTCAGATGAACACTGAAGCTTTCTTT
CASSFVQMNTEAFF
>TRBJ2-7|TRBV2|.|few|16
TGTGCCAGCAGTCTAAGGGGGGGACAGAGCTCCTACGAGCAGTACTTC
CASSLRGGQSSYEQYF
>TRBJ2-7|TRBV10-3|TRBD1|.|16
TGTGCCATCAGTGAGCCTTGGACAGGAGCCTCCTACGAGCAGTACTTC
CAISEPWTGASYEQYF
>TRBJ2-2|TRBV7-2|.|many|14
TGTGCCAGCAGCCTCGGGACCTCAACCGGGGAGCTGTTTTTT
CASSLGTSTGELFF
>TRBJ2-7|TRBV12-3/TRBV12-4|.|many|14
TGTGCCAGCAGTCCCCGGGCAGAAACCTACGAGCAGTACTTC
CASSPRAETYEQYF
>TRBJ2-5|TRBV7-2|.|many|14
TGTGCCAGCAGCTTGGGTAGGCAGGGGGAGACCCAGTACTTC
CASSLGRQGETQYF
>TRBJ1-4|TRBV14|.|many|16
TGTGCCAGCAGCCTTAGGACGCTTGCAACTAATGAAAAACTGTTTTTT
CASSLRTLATNEKLFF
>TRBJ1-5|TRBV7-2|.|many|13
TGTGCCAGCAGCTCCGGGACGACTCAGCCCCAGCATTTT
CASSSGTTQPQHF
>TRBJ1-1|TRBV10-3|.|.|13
TGTGCCATCAGCCGAGGGGGGTTCACTGAAGCTTTCTTT
CAISRGGFTEAFF
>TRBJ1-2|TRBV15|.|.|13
TGTGCCACCAGCAGAGACCGACAGAATGGCTACACCTTC
CATSRDRQNGYTF